This T cell receptor (beta chain) originates from a study of blood T cell repertoires in COVID-19. Study-level background: Samples of COVID-19 (acute and convalescent) were obtained from the United States, Italy and Spain. PBMCs, B-cell-depleted T cells, or T cells provided the cDNA or gDNA that made up the material.

As processed by the authors: The assay estimated nucleated cells by amplifying reference gene primers. The protocol was immunoSEQ multiplex PCR, while the TCRdb copy is restricted to in-frame clones and leaves out a portion. V and J calls plus clone size are reproduced from that table; the DNA served to infer D and trimming. The data show approximately 210,000 clones, around 80% seen once. The CDR3 extends over 14 amino acids. J lost 4 bases, V lost 8 bases, and 7 bases had no gene match. Germline loops: CDR1 SQVTM, CDR2 ANQGSEA. This clone came up once. This clonotype originated in a woman older than 75 with COVID-19, enrolled during active disease. The sample was peripheral blood. J is TRBJ2-5 and V is TRBV29-1; 13 positions agree with TRBD2. This CDR3 reads CSFGLAGARETQYF. DNA for the CDR3: TGCAGCTTCGGACTAGCGGGGGCCCGAGAGACCCAGTACTTC.